A single sample is the source of the 15 T cell receptor beta chains below, sequenced in a study of T cell clones after liver transplantation. The protocol was immunoSEQ multiplex PCR, while the TCRdb copy is restricted to in-frame clones and leaves out a portion. The repertoire has approximately 7,900 clones, about four fifths of them found once; the top ten carry about 42%. This specimen consisted of CD8+ T cells from blood, obtained before liver transplant. All receptors derive from a human donor who received a liver transplant.

This chain uses TRBV5-5 with TRBJ1-1, with TRBD1 matching over 8 bases. Unmatched junction bases numbered 7, after V lost 4 bases and J lost 5 bases. Germline V lookup: CDR1 SGHKS, CDR2 YYEKEE (reference sequence). The CDR3 is 14 amino acids. The CDR3 bases are TGTGCCAGCAGCGTAGGACAGGGTAGGACTGAAGCTTTCTTT. Encoded protein: CASSVGQGRTEAFF.

The chain employs TRBV7-9 and TRBJ2-2; D unresolved. Deletions cut 1 base from V and 10 bases from J, with 10 bases between. The CDR3 length is 13 residues. Germline CDR1 and CDR2: SEHNR and FQNEAQ (reference sequence). In DNA, the CDR3 is TGTGCCAGCAGCTTAGTTGGCCCAATGGAGCTGTTTTTT. Amino acid sequence: CASSLVGPMELFF.

This sequence joins TRBV10-3 and TRBJ1-1; 7 bases are a match to TRBD1. Germline V CDR1 and CDR2: ENHRY, SYGVKD. The junction had 11 bases not matched to a gene; V was cut back by 9 bases and J by 7 bases. This CDR3 region has 13 residues. The CDR3 DNA reads TGTGCCATAGGACAGGCGTCGTATAATGAAGCTTTCTTT. This gives the protein CAIGQASYNEAFF.

The chain employs TRBV21-1 and TRBJ1-2. TRBV21-1 is a documented pseudogene. The CDR3 has 15 amino acids. The CDR3: CASSKDRTAGDGYTF. The CDR3 coding sequence is TGTGCCAGCAGCAAGGACCGGACGGCCGGGGATGGCTACACCTTC.

This chain links TRBV11-2 with TRBJ2-1, with TRBD2 matching 10 bases. Germline CDR1 SGHAT, CDR2 FQNNGV. Trimming cost V 2 bases and J 5 bases; bases outside gene matches: 12. This CDR3 is 18 amino acids long. The CDR3: CASSLFSVSGGADNEQFF. Written as DNA, the CDR3 is TGTGCCAGCAGCTTATTCTCCGTAAGCGGGGGGGCCGACAATGAGCAGTTCTTC.

The J gene is TRBJ1-3, the V gene TRBV28; D remains unclear. The CDR3 runs 19 residues. Germline CDR1 reads MDHEN; CDR2 reads SYDVKM. V lost 5 bases, J lost 8 bases, and 31 bases lay in between. CDR3 loop: CASSGWSSRRGKALDTIYF. In DNA, the CDR3 is TGTGCCAGCAGTGGGTGGTCTTCTCGTAGAGGGAAGGCGTTGGACACCATATATTTT.

The chain recombines TRBV6-1 with TRBJ1-4; 7 nucleotides line up with TRBD1. There are 14 residues in the CDR3. V was pared by 1 base and J by 6 bases, with 2 bases of the junction left unmatched. From germline, CDR1 is MNHNS and CDR2 SASEGT. CDR3 protein: CASSEGQGDEKLFF. The CDR3 nucleotides read TGTGCCAGCAGTGAAGGACAGGGCGATGAAAAACTGTTTTTT.

Only a few counts were recorded for this clone. The chain couples TRBV27 to TRBJ1-1; 9 nucleotides line up with TRBD1. The CDR3 sequence is 13 residues long. CDR1 MNHEY and CDR2 SMNVEV come from the germline V gene (reference sequence). The ends lost 5 bases at V and 8 bases at J; junction bases unmatched: 6. The CDR3 is CASSLGTGWEAFF. In DNA form, the CDR3 reads TGTGCCAGCAGTCTCGGGACAGGGTGGGAAGCTTTCTTT.

The chain uses TRBV9 and TRBJ2-3; TRBD1 aligns across 9 bases. This CDR3 has 17 amino acids. Germline CDR1 SGDLS, CDR2 YYNGEE. J gave up 4 bases and V 6 bases, and 15 bases lay outside the gene matches. CDR3: CASKKSPGQGVSDTQYF. In nucleotides, the CDR3 is TGTGCCAGCAAAAAGTCTCCGGGACAGGGTGTGTCAGATACGCAGTATTTT.

The gene calls are TRBV6-5 and TRBJ2-1, with TRBD1 matching over 10 bases. Trimming at V came to 6 bases and at J to 4 bases, leaving 6 bases not matched to a gene. Per the germline V gene, CDR1 is MNHEY and CDR2 is SVGAGI. This CDR3 comprises 15 residues. CDR3 sequence: CASRHGTGVYNEQFF. For the CDR3, the DNA is TGTGCCAGCAGGCACGGGACAGGGGTATACAATGAGCAGTTCTTC.

The chain carries TRBV27 and TRBJ2-3; D is ambiguous. The CDR3 is made up of 14 amino acids. Looked up from germline, CDR1 is MNHEY and CDR2 is SMNVEV (reference sequence). The V gene lost 2 bases and the J gene lost 6 bases, with 12 bases spanning the gap. CDR3 DNA: TGTGCCAGCAGTTTAAACCTCTACGCGGATACGCAGTATTTT. Translating gives CASSLNLYADTQYF.

Of note for this clone: At the DNA level, this CDR3 is encoded by other sequences in the same sample as well. V gene TRBV19 combines with J gene TRBJ2-7, with a possible D match to TRBD2 (6 bases). The CDR3 is made up of 14 amino acids. The germline V gene has CDR1 LNHDA and CDR2 SQIVND (reference sequence). Trimming cost V 1 base and J 1 base, with 8 bases left between them. Here the CDR3 reads CASSIGGESYEQYF. In DNA form, the CDR3 reads TGTGCCAGTAGTATAGGGGGGGAGTCCTACGAGCAGTACTTC.

The V and J genes are TRBV5-6 and TRBJ1-3, with 10 positions matching TRBD1. Germline CDR1 SGHDT, CDR2 YYEEEE. The CDR3 extends over 15 amino acids. Trimming cost V 3 bases and J 2 bases; bases outside gene matches: 2. The chain's CDR3 is CASSYGQGAGNTIYF. The CDR3 region has the DNA TGTGCCAGCAGCTATGGACAGGGGGCTGGAAACACCATATATTTT.

V is TRBV18 and J is TRBJ2-3, with 7 bases identical to TRBD2. Germline CDR1 reads KGHSH; CDR2 reads LQKENI. The CDR3 is 14 amino acids. The junction had 1 base not matched to a gene; V was cut back by 4 bases and J by 0 bases. The CDR3 DNA sequence: TGTGCCAGCTCACTCGGGGGGAGCACAGATACGCAGTATTTT. This translates into CASSLGGSTDTQYF.

The chain joins TRBV7-6 to TRBJ1-1; TRBD1 might be the D (6 bases). CDR1 and CDR2 from the germline V gene are SGHVS and FNYEAQ. Between the trimmed V and J ends, which lost 1 base and 3 bases, there was a span of 18 bases. The CDR3 covers 17 residues. The chain's CDR3 is CASSLGGGGWGDTEAFF. DNA for the CDR3: TGTGCCAGCAGCTTAGGGGGAGGGGGATGGGGAGACACTGAAGCTTTCTTT.